This T cell receptor (beta chain) was observed in a study of T cell responses to AZD1222 COVID-19 vaccine. The CDR3 contains 15 residues. From germline, CDR1 is SGDLS and CDR2 YYNGEE. Trimming took 5 bases from V and 7 from J; bases not matched to a gene: 10. The protocol was immunoSEQ multiplex PCR, while the TCRdb copy is restricted to in-frame clones and leaves out a portion. The sample includes under 200,000 clones, around 87% seen only once; the top ten take around 2.5%. The chain is built from TRBV9 and TRBJ2-1; 9 bases are shared with TRBD2. This specimen was peripheral blood, taken on day 0 of MenACWY control vaccination. The receptor comes from an adult in good health. As DNA, the CDR3 is TGTGCCAGCAGGGGTAGCGGGAGCAGCGGTAATGAGCAGTTCTTC. Translated, it gives CASRGSGSSGNEQFF.